The T cell receptor beta chain under discussion was sequenced for a study of beta chain features in type 1 diabetes. The study, taken as a whole, reports: Amplification by PCR could prefer shorter templates, with the same effect in patients and controls. The study left unresolved whether HLA type influences TCRB rearrangement.

The investigators reverse transcribed all of the isolated RNA, so they sequenced expressed TCRB transcripts. Assay: immunoSEQ multiplex PCR; the TCRdb copy retains only in-frame clones and omits some. The sample records some 230,000 clones, about 10% being singletons. The CDR3 loop spans 16 amino acids. Germline V gives CDR1 SGHNT, CDR2 YYREEE (reference sequence). V shed 3 bases, J shed 8 bases, and the junction held 7 bases outside the gene matches. As concerns this clone: The antigen is unknown.

The rearrangement links TRBV5-4 to TRBJ2-1; 14 bases align to TRBD2. This TCR was sampled from a woman between 18 and 29 years old in good health. The material sequenced was naive CD4+ T cells from blood. The chain's CDR3 is CASSSGTSGSWDEQFF. CDR3 in DNA: TGTGCCAGCAGCTCCGGGACTAGCGGGAGTTGGGATGAGCAGTTCTTC.